The 8 T cell receptor beta chains presented below share a single source sample, sequenced in a study of T cell responses to AZD1222 COVID-19 vaccine. The protocol was immunoSEQ multiplex PCR, while the TCRdb copy is restricted to in-frame clones and leaves out a portion. Of 140,000 to 150,000 clones listed, under 95% are singletons. The source was peripheral blood, collected on day 0 of AZD1222 vaccination. These receptors all come from an adult in good health.

The rearrangement links TRBV15 to TRBJ1-5; no clear D gene. CDR1 LNHNV and CDR2 YYDKDF come from the germline V gene (reference sequence). V lost 3 bases to trimming and J lost 0 bases, with 12 bases between them. The CDR3 is made up of 16 amino acids. DNA of the CDR3: TGTGCCACCAGCAGCCATTCATACGATAGCAATCAGCCCCAGCATTTT. Its translation is CATSSHSYDSNQPQHF.

The chain combines TRBV7-2 with TRBJ2-3; D not certain. Trimming removed 1 base from V and 0 bases from J, with 8 bases in between. Germline CDR1 is SGHTA and CDR2 is FQGNSA. The CDR3 is 15 residues long. CDR3 loop: CASSLGTVSTDTQYF. For the CDR3, the DNA is TGTGCCAGCAGCTTAGGGACGGTTAGCACAGATACGCAGTATTTT.

The rearrangement links TRBV5-4 to TRBJ1-1; the D gene is possibly TRBD1 (5 bases). There are 14 residues in the CDR3. Germline V gene sequence: CDR1 SGHNT, CDR2 YYREEE (reference sequence). Between the trimmed V and J ends, which lost 4 bases and 8 bases, there was a span of 18 bases. Here the CDR3 DNA reads TGTGCCAGCAGCACGGACATATCGAGCGGAGAAGCTTTCTTT. Protein: CASSTDISSGEAFF.

The genes are TRBV7-2 and TRBJ2-5, with a possible D match to TRBD2 (6 bases). This CDR3 is 14 amino acids long. Trimming pared 5 bases from V and 5 bases from J, leaving 15 bases between. The germline V gene has CDR1 SGHTA and CDR2 FQGNSA. The CDR3 nucleotides are TGTGCCAGCAGCCCCGGCGGGGCTGGGGAGACCCAGTACTTC. It encodes CASSPGGAGETQYF.

The V call is TRBV6-5, the J call TRBJ2-1, with D hard to call. In germline, CDR1 is MNHEY, CDR2 SVGAGI. This CDR3 contains 13 residues. Trimming removed 2 bases at V and 2 bases at J, with 4 bases between. CDR3: CASSYGAYNEQFF. The CDR3, as DNA: TGTGCCAGCAGTTACGGCGCCTACAATGAGCAGTTCTTC.

The gene calls are TRBV28 and TRBJ2-1; D perhaps matches TRBD1 (7 bases). The CDR3 totals 18 residues. Germline CDR1 reads MDHEN; CDR2 reads SYDVKM. V was shortened by 4 bases and J by 5 bases, with 24 bases between the two germline ends. The CDR3 nucleotides are TGTGCCAGCAGTTCCCTGAACCTCGACAGGGAGGTAAACAATGAGCAGTTCTTC. This codes for CASSSLNLDREVNNEQFF.

This clone was seen just once. The chain recombines TRBV6-5 with TRBJ2-1; no definite D call. Germline-derived CDR1 and CDR2 are MNHEY and SVGAGI. The CDR3 has 14 residues. Trimming left V 7 bases short and J 0 bases short, with 10 bases between. The CDR3 spells CASKERGSYNEQFF. CDR3 bases: TGTGCCAGCAAAGAGCGCGGCTCCTACAATGAGCAGTTCTTC.

This sequence joins TRBV1 and TRBJ2-5; the table's D call of TRBD2 was not tested on the DNA. TRBV1 is deemed a pseudogene. CDR3 length: 15 amino acids. Here the CDR3 DNA reads TGCACCAGCAGGGGGCGGGAGGGCCGCCAAGAGACCCAGTACTTC. This translates into CTSRGREGRQETQYF.